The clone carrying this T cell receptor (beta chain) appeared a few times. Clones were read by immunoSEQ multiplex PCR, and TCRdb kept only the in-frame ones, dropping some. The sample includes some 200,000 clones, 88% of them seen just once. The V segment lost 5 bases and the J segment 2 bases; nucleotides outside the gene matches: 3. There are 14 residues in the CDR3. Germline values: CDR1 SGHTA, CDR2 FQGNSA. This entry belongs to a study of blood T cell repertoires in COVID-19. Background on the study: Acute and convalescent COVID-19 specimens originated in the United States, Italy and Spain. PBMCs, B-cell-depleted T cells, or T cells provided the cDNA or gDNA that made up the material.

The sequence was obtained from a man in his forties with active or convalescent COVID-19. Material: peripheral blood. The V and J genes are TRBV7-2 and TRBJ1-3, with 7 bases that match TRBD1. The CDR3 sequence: CASSEGTAGNTIYF. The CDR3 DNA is TGTGCCAGCAGCGAGGGGACAGCTGGAAACACCATATATTTT.